These 6 T cell receptor beta chains originate from one sample sequenced in a study of control samples from healthy donors and cancer patients. Sequencing was performed with immunoSEQ multiplex PCR; in TCRdb, only in-frame clones are kept and a portion is missing. The repertoire holds under 40,000 clones, with about four fifths as singletons. Sequencing used PBMCs. The receptors were sampled from a woman aged 60-70 years with lung cancer.

The chain is built from TRBV2 and TRBJ2-4; a possible D gene is TRBD1 (5 bases). The length of the CDR3 is 13 residues. Trimming pared 5 bases from V and 8 bases from J, leaving 13 bases between. Germline values: CDR1 SNHLY, CDR2 FYNNEI. The DNA for the CDR3 is TGTGCCAGCAGTCAAGGCCTCAGGGACATTCAGTACTTC. This sequence encodes CASSQGLRDIQYF. The whole variable domain, remainder taken from reference TRBV2 and TRBJ2-4, is EPEVTQTPSHQVTQMGQEVILRCVPISNHLYFYWYRQILGQKVEFLVSFYNNEISEKSEIFDDQFSVERPDGSNFTLKIRSTKLEDSAMYFCASSQGLRDIQYFGAGTRLSVL.

This clone was counted once. V usage is TRBV15 and J usage is TRBJ1-1; D might be TRBD1 (5 bases). Per germline, CDR1 LNHNV and CDR2 YYDKDF (reference sequence). The CDR3 consists of 11 residues. V was cut by 3 bases and J by 10 bases, with 9 bases left in between. CDR3 sequence reads: CATSSRDRAFF. Here the CDR3 DNA reads TGTGCCACCAGCAGCAGGGATAGAGCTTTCTTT.

Here the CDR3 DNA reads TGTGCCAGCAGCCCCCCCCCGGGACAGGGAATTCGCACAGATACGCAGTATTTT. Its protein is CASSPPPGQGIRTDTQYF. The rearrangement uses TRBV7-2 and TRBJ2-3; 9 bases are a match to TRBD1. This CDR3 spans 18 amino acids. V lost 5 bases to trimming and J lost 1 base; unmatched junction nucleotides: 13. Germline V lookup: CDR1 SGHTA, CDR2 FQGNSA.

DNA of the CDR3: TGTGCCAGCAGTTACTCGTATGCGGAGAACACTGAAGCTTTCTTT. Translating it yields CASSYSYAENTEAFF. The V call is TRBV6-5, the J call TRBJ1-1, with D unresolved. Germline V gene lookup returns CDR1 MNHEY and CDR2 SVGAGI. CDR3 length: 15 amino acids. Trimming left V 0 bases short and J 1 base short, with 9 bases between.

V usage is TRBV2 and J usage is TRBJ2-7, with a possible D match to TRBD2 (5 bases). The length of the CDR3 is 14 residues. V dropped 3 bases and J dropped 0 bases, with 9 bases sitting between them. The germline gives CDR1 SNHLY, CDR2 FYNNEI. In DNA form, the CDR3 reads TGTGCCAGCAGTGAGGGGAGTCTCTCCTACGAGCAGTACTTC. Translating it yields CASSEGSLSYEQYF. Filled out from reference TRBV2 and TRBJ2-7, the complete variable domain reads EPEVTQTPSHQVTQMGQEVILRCVPISNHLYFYWYRQILGQKVEFLVSFYNNEISEKSEIFDDQFSVERPDGSNFTLKIRSTKLEDSAMYFCASSEGSLSYEQYFGPGTRLTVT.

The V gene is TRBV5-1, the J gene TRBJ2-3; D perhaps matches TRBD1 (7 bases). Trimming left V 4 bases short and J 2 bases short, with 14 bases between. This CDR3 has 15 residues. CDR1 is SGHRS, CDR2 YFSETQ, per germline. CDR3 loop: CASSAGQDYTDTQYF. The CDR3 coding sequence is TGCGCCAGCAGCGCCGGACAGGACTACACAGATACGCAGTATTTT. The entire variable domain, with the rest obtained from reference TRBV5-1 and TRBJ2-3, is as follows: KAGVTQTPRYLIKTRGQQVTLSCSPISGHRSVSWYQQTPGQGLQFLFEYFSETQRNKGNFPGRFSGRQFSNSRSEMNVSTLELGDSALYLCASSAGQDYTDTQYFGPGTRLTVL.